These 26 T cell receptor beta chains originate from one sample sequenced in a study of cytomegalovirus exposure and HLA in healthy donors. The PCR had 60 Vbeta and 13 Jbeta primers. TCRdb's copy holds only in-frame clones and misses some; the assay was immunoSEQ multiplex PCR. The sample shows 150,000 to 200,000 clones, roughly 80% of them seen only once. The sequenced sample consisted of PBMCs. The receptors derive from a woman in her 30s in good health and CMV-seropositive.

The chain recombines TRBV9 with TRBJ1-5; 9 nucleotides agree with TRBD1. The J segment lost 5 bases and the V segment lost 1 base, leaving 4 bases of the junction unmatched. CDR1 is SGDLS and CDR2 is YYNGEE in the germline V gene. The CDR3 totals 15 residues. This CDR3 reads CASSVTGGNDQPQHF. The CDR3 nucleotides read TGTGCCAGCAGCGTAACAGGGGGCAACGATCAGCCCCAGCATTTT. The full variable domain, its missing parts supplied by reference TRBV9 and TRBJ1-5, is DSGVTQTPKHLITATGQRVTLRCSPRSGDLSVYWYQQSLDQGLQFLIQYYNGEERAKGNILERFSAQQFPDLHSELNLSSLELGDSALYFCASSVTGGNDQPQHFGDGTRLSIL.

The CDR3 loop reads CASSLEPAYEQYF. The CDR3 DNA follows: TGTGCCAGCAGCTTAGAACCAGCCTACGAGCAGTACTTC. The chain recombines TRBV7-6 with TRBJ2-7, with D unclear. CDR1 and CDR2 (germline): SGHVS, FNYEAQ. The ends were cut back, 1 base at V and 2 bases at J, with 6 bases in the middle. This CDR3 region has 13 residues.

The chain couples TRBV19 to TRBJ2-3; 7 bases agree with TRBD1. Germline V CDR1 and CDR2: LNHDA, SQIVND (reference sequence). J gave up 2 bases and V 10 bases, and 6 bases lay outside the gene matches. The CDR3 is 13 residues long. CDR3 amino acids: CATQGQTTDTQYF. CDR3 DNA: TGTGCCACCCAGGGACAGACCACAGATACGCAGTATTTT.

The J gene is TRBJ2-5, the V gene TRBV5-4; TRBD2 matches at 12 bases. The J call is in doubt because the DNA end fits TRBJ2-7 better. Germline loops: CDR1 SGHNT, CDR2 YYREEE (reference sequence). The CDR3 has 14 amino acids. The CDR3 loop is CASSRTSGTYEQYF. Here the CDR3 DNA reads TGTGCCAGCAGCCGGACTAGCGGGACCTACGAGCAGTACTTC.

The rearrangement joins TRBV9 to TRBJ2-7; TRBD1 aligns across 8 bases. V lost 3 bases and J lost 3; bases outside the gene matches: 5. CDR3 length: 14 residues. Germline V gene data show CDR1 as SGDLS and CDR2 as YYNGEE. The CDR3, as DNA: TGTGCCAGCAGCGCGTTGACAGGGGACTACGAGCAGTACTTC. Translating gives CASSALTGDYEQYF.

The V gene is TRBV10-1, the J gene TRBJ1-1; 7 nucleotides align to TRBD1. J lost 0 bases, V lost 3 bases, and 13 bases had no gene match. Germline V gives CDR1 WNHNN, CDR2 SYGVQD (reference sequence). The CDR3 consists of 18 residues. CDR3 DNA: TGCGCCAGCAGTGATTCCCGGACAGGAGGGCGGATGAACACTGAAGCTTTCTTT. Protein product: CASSDSRTGGRMNTEAFF.

The V and J genes are TRBV7-2 and TRBJ2-3; 14 positions match TRBD2. The V and J ends lost 3 bases and 7 bases, in that order; junction bases with no gene match: 9. From germline, CDR1 is SGHTA and CDR2 FQGNSA. The CDR3 extends over 17 amino acids. The CDR3 here is CASSFSGTSGGRNTQYF. For the CDR3, the DNA is TGTGCCAGCAGCTTCTCCGGGACTAGCGGGGGCCGGAATACGCAGTATTTT.

This clone was detected only a few times. The chain uses TRBV6-5 and TRBJ2-2; the match to TRBD1 covers 8 bases. Per the germline V gene, CDR1 is MNHEY and CDR2 is SVGAGI. CDR3 length: 15 amino acids. V was pared by 7 bases and J by 1 base, with 5 bases of the junction left unmatched. CDR3 amino acids: CASIPGTGNTGELFF. The CDR3 DNA is TGTGCCAGCATTCCCGGGACAGGGAACACCGGGGAGCTGTTTTTT.

The chain joins TRBV2 to TRBJ1-2; weak D call: TRBD1 (5 bases). Germline CDR1 and CDR2: SNHLY and FYNNEI. CDR3 size: 13 residues. The V end was cut by 6 bases, the J end by 2 bases, with 10 bases between. CDR3 coding DNA: TGTGCCAGCAGCAGGGATACCAACTATGGCTACACCTTC. Protein sequence: CASSRDTNYGYTF.

This chain joins TRBV7-6 and TRBJ1-4, with a weak D call TRBD1 (6 bases). Trimming left V 4 bases short and J 12 bases short, with 18 bases between. The CDR3 runs to 14 residues. The germline V gene has CDR1 SGHVS and CDR2 FNYEAQ. The DNA of the CDR3 is TGTGCCAGCAGCTCCGGGACACCAGTCGGGGAACTGTTTTTT. Translation: CASSSGTPVGELFF.

The chain recombines TRBV13 with TRBJ2-5; D gene ambiguous. The CDR3 extends over 12 amino acids. Trimming removed 1 base from V and 4 bases from J, with 4 bases in between. Per germline, CDR1 PRHDT and CDR2 FYEKMQ (reference sequence). The DNA for the CDR3 is TGTGCCAGCAGCTTAGACGGAGAGACCCAGTACTTC. This sequence encodes CASSLDGETQYF.

The genes are TRBV7-6 and TRBJ1-2; possible D gene TRBD1, 6 bases. This CDR3 comprises 13 residues. V was shortened by 2 bases and J by 6 bases, with 10 bases between the two germline ends. CDR1 SGHVS and CDR2 FNYEAQ come from the germline V gene. This CDR3 is CASSLKGGNGYTF. In DNA, the CDR3 is TGTGCCAGCAGCTTAAAAGGGGGTAATGGCTACACCTTC. Drawing the rest from reference TRBV7-6 and TRBJ1-2, the complete variable domain is GAGVSQSPRYKVTKRGQDVALRCDPISGHVSLYWYRQALGQGPEFLTYFNYEAQQDKSGLPNDRFSAERPEGSISTLTIQRTEQRDSAMYRCASSLKGGNGYTFGSGTRLTVV.

The CDR3 DNA is TGTGCCAGTGGACAGGCCGAAGAGACCCAGTACTTC. Residues: CASGQAEETQYF. The V gene is TRBV7-9, the J gene TRBJ2-5, with 7 bases identical to TRBD1. The trim removed 9 bases at V and 3 bases at J, leaving 4 bases unmatched. The CDR3 sequence is 12 residues long. Germline CDR1 SEHNR, CDR2 FQNEAQ (reference sequence).

This rearrangement joins TRBV5-1 to TRBJ1-2; 8 bases map to TRBD1. Germline V gene lookup returns CDR1 SGHRS and CDR2 YFSETQ. The V and J ends lost 1 base and 3 bases, in that order; junction bases with no gene match: 17. The CDR3 covers 19 residues. The CDR3, as DNA: TGCGCCAGCAGCTTGAGAGGGGGGGGACAGGACCGTTCTTACTATGGCTACACCTTC. Translating gives CASSLRGGGQDRSYYGYTF.

The V and J genes are TRBV2 and TRBJ2-7, with D possibly matching TRBD2 (6 bases). CDR3 length: 12 residues. V was pared by 7 bases and J by 2 bases, with 9 bases between. Germline values: CDR1 SNHLY, CDR2 FYNNEI. CDR3 nucleotide sequence: TGTGCCAGCACGGCGGGGACCTACGAGCAGTACTTC. As protein: CASTAGTYEQYF.

J is TRBJ1-5 and V is TRBV10-2, with D possibly matching TRBD1 (5 bases). Germline assignment: CDR1 WSHSY and CDR2 SAAADI. The V end was cut by 6 bases, the J end by 2 bases, with 8 bases between. The CDR3 consists of 13 residues. The CDR3 bases are TGCGCCAGCAGGGCGGGGGGCAATCAGCCCCAGCATTTT. Translating gives CASRAGGNQPQHF.

CDR3 residues: CASSQMTGQFQPQHF. The DNA for the CDR3 is TGCGCCAGCAGCCAGATGACAGGACAGTTTCAGCCCCAGCATTTT. The V and J genes are TRBV4-1 and TRBJ1-5; possibly TRBD1 for D (6 bases). Trimming removed 3 bases from V and 6 bases from J, with 15 bases in between. CDR1 is MGHRA and CDR2 is YSYEKL in the germline V gene. The CDR3 is 15 residues long.

This rearrangement joins TRBV6-6 to TRBJ2-1; D remains ambiguous. Trimming left V 7 bases short and J 0 bases short, with 10 bases between. The V gene's germline CDR1 is MNHNY and CDR2 SVGAGI (reference sequence). The length of the CDR3 is 14 residues. The CDR3 region is CASTSRSSYNEQFF. For the CDR3, the DNA is TGTGCCAGCACCTCTAGGAGCTCCTACAATGAGCAGTTCTTC.

This clone has just a few counts. The J gene is TRBJ2-1, the V gene TRBV6-1, with 9 bases fitting TRBD1. CDR1 is MNHNS and CDR2 is SASEGT in the germline V gene. This CDR3 has 15 amino acids. V shed 10 bases, J shed 8 bases, and the junction held 15 bases outside the gene matches. The CDR3 coding sequence is TGTGCCACCCGGGGTCGGGACAGGGTGTTTGATGAGCAGTTCTTC. This gives the protein CATRGRDRVFDEQFF.

This sequence joins TRBV6-4 and TRBJ1-2, with 9 bases fitting TRBD1. V lost 4 bases, J lost 5 bases, and 2 bases stayed unmatched. This CDR3 comprises 13 residues. In germline, CDR1 is MRHNA, CDR2 SNTAGT. CDR3 protein: CASSVGTGYGYTF. DNA for the CDR3: TGTGCCAGCAGTGTGGGGACAGGGTATGGCTACACCTTC.

The gene calls are TRBV5-6 and TRBJ2-3; TRBD2 aligns across 9 bases. Germline loops: CDR1 SGHDT, CDR2 YYEEEE. There are 16 residues in the CDR3. With V trimmed by 4 bases and J by 6 bases, 12 bases remained unmatched. CDR3 sequence reads: CASSPITSGWEDTQYF. For the CDR3, the DNA is TGTGCCAGCAGCCCCATCACTAGCGGGTGGGAGGATACGCAGTATTTT.

The V and J genes are TRBV7-3 and TRBJ1-1; 7 bases fit TRBD1. The germline V gene encodes CDR1 SGHTA and CDR2 FQGTGA. This CDR3 spans 13 amino acids. Trimming removed 3 bases from V and 7 bases from J; junction bases left unmatched: 5. The CDR3 region is CASSFRQGSEAFF. The CDR3, as DNA: TGTGCCAGCAGCTTTAGACAGGGCAGTGAAGCTTTCTTT.

This clone was observed once. The V call is TRBV10-3, the J call TRBJ2-1; 11 bases fit TRBD2. Unmatched junction bases numbered 14, after V lost 2 bases and J lost 8 bases. The CDR3 has 18 amino acids. The germline V gene encodes CDR1 ENHRY and CDR2 SYGVKD. Here the CDR3 reads CAISEVSGLAGGRHEQFF. The CDR3 region has the DNA TGTGCCATCAGTGAGGTTAGCGGGCTAGCGGGGGGCAGGCATGAGCAGTTCTTC.

The rearrangement uses TRBV6-5 and TRBJ2-7; perhaps TRBD1 as D (6 bases). The germline gives CDR1 MNHEY, CDR2 SVGAGI. Trimming took 2 bases from V and 4 from J, leaving 12 bases between them. This CDR3 region has 14 residues. CDR3 sequence (DNA): TGTGCCAGCAGTTACCGGGTCAGGGGTTACGAGCAGTACTTC. The encoded protein is CASSYRVRGYEQYF.

V usage is TRBV2 and J usage is TRBJ2-2, with D possibly matching TRBD1 (5 bases). V lost 7 bases to trimming and J lost 0 bases, with 15 bases between them. Germline V gives CDR1 SNHLY, CDR2 FYNNEI. The CDR3 runs to 16 residues. The CDR3 bases are TGTGCCAGCATGAGAACGGCAGGGACGAACACCGGGGAGCTGTTTTTT. This translates into CASMRTAGTNTGELFF. Looking up the rest from reference TRBV2 and TRBJ2-2 gives the full variable domain: EPEVTQTPSHQVTQMGQEVILRCVPISNHLYFYWYRQILGQKVEFLVSFYNNEISEKSEIFDDQFSVERPDGSNFTLKIRSTKLEDSAMYFCASMRTAGTNTGELFFGEGSRLTVL.

This chain uses TRBV5-4 with TRBJ1-2, with D tentatively TRBD1 (6 bases). With 1 base removed from V and 4 bases from J, the gap between germline ends came to 8 bases. CDR1 is SGHNT and CDR2 is YYREEE in the germline V gene (reference sequence). CDR3 length equals 13 residues. This CDR3 reads CASSLKTGYGYTF. The DNA of the CDR3 is TGTGCCAGCAGCTTGAAGACAGGCTATGGCTACACCTTC. The entire variable domain, with the rest obtained from reference TRBV5-4 and TRBJ1-2, is as follows: ETGVTQSPTHLIKTRGQQVTLRCSSQSGHNTVSWYQQALGQGPQFIFQYYREEENGRGNFPPRFSGLQFPNYSSELNVNALELDDSALYLCASSLKTGYGYTFGSGTRLTVV.